This T cell receptor beta chain stems from a study of shared clonotypes between healthy human individuals. General observations from the study: It was observed that approximately 5% of naive CD4 clonotypes were shared across several donors. Non-shared clonotypes had lower generation probabilities than those shared by all four donors.

The CDR3 contains 15 residues. Germline assignment: CDR1 WSHSY and CDR2 SAAADI. V shed 6 bases, J shed 0 bases, and the junction held 5 bases outside the gene matches. An assay was performed, and its level was deep. Source study methods: Filtering was not the same, since immunoSEQ gave junction-only sequences without quality scores. The assay was immunoSEQ multiplex PCR, and TCRdb's table has in-frame clones only and misses some. That table gives V, J and clone size, and the DNA gave D and trimming. The sample records around 2.5 million clones, roughly 93% being singletons. Note on this clone: Its antigen is unidentified.

Sequenced material: naive CD4+ T cells from PBMCs. The subset here: CD45RA+ positively selected. This clonotype was sampled from a man between 18 and 35 years old in good health. Some clones in this sample may be carry-over from other donors' samples. This chain connects TRBV10-2 to TRBJ2-1; 7 nucleotides align to TRBD2. The CDR3 sequence is CASSPGRFSYNEQFF. The CDR3 DNA reads as TGCGCCAGCAGCCCCGGGAGGTTCTCCTACAATGAGCAGTTCTTC.